A selection of T cell receptor beta chains follows, all from one sample in a study of cytomegalovirus exposure and HLA in healthy donors. Repertoires were generated with immunoSEQ multiplex PCR, while TCRdb's copy carries only in-frame clones and drops some. The data show about 150,000 clones, 79% seen once. The sample taken for sequencing was PBMCs. The receptor source for this set is a young man in good health and CMV-seropositive. CDR3s include the opening cysteine and the closing phenylalanine or tryptophan. D genes are given only for firm matches. Not every row has a clone size; where given, it reads once, few, many or a size class.

cdr3_aa cdr3_nt v_call d_call j_call clone_size
CASRGPGGKYEQYF TGTGCCAGCCGAGGGCCAGGCGGGAAATACGAGCAGTACTTC TRBV27 - TRBJ2-7 -
CASSPRTGNGDGYTF TGTGCCAGCAGCCCCCGGACAGGGAACGGGGATGGCTACACCTTC TRBV4-2 TRBD1 TRBJ1-2 -
CSAAEGRTDTQYF TGCAGCGCAGCGGAGGGGCGCACAGATACGCAGTATTTT TRBV29-1 - TRBJ2-3 -
CASSPGGSAGNTIYF TGTGCCAGCTCACCGGGGGGTTCGGCTGGAAACACCATATATTTT TRBV18 - TRBJ1-3 -
CASTGNGELFF TGTGCCAGTACCGGGAACGGGGAGCTGTTTTTT TRBV19 - TRBJ2-2 -
CASSQFGDMNTEAFF TGTGCCAGTAGTCAGTTTGGCGACATGAACACTGAAGCTTTCTTT TRBV19 - TRBJ1-1 -
CASALGGRNEQFF TGTGCTAGTGCCTTGGGAGGGCGGAATGAGCAGTTCTTC TRBV12-5 TRBD2 TRBJ2-1 -
CASSQTGGTGYGYTF TGTGCCAGCAGCCAAACAGGGGGCACAGGCTATGGCTACACCTTC TRBV4-2 TRBD1 TRBJ1-2 once
CASSQGLRGVRETQYF TGTGCCAGCAGCCAAGGTTTGCGGGGGGTGCGAGAGACCCAGTACTTC TRBV4-2 TRBD2 TRBJ2-5 few
CASRGGNQPQHF TGTGCCAGCAGGGGAGGCAATCAGCCCCAGCATTTT TRBV7-2 - TRBJ1-5 -
CASSQVIGRENTEAFF TGTGCCAGCAGTCAGGTGATTGGGCGAGAAAACACTGAAGCTTTCTTT TRBV7-9 - TRBJ1-1 few
CASRASGGSQNTQYF TGTGCCAGCAGAGCATCGGGGGGATCGCAAAATACGCAGTATTTT TRBV2 TRBD2 TRBJ2-3 -
CASSSGTGGTDTQYF TGTGCCAGCAGTTCCGGGACAGGGGGAACAGATACGCAGTATTTT TRBV28 TRBD1 TRBJ2-3 -
CASSPRTSGGAQYF TGTGCCAGCAGCCCTAGGACTAGCGGGGGGGCCCAGTACTTC TRBV7-2 TRBD2 TRBJ2-5 -
CATSRSDGTYEQYF TGTGCCACCAGCCGCTCGGACGGGACCTACGAGCAGTACTTC TRBV15 - TRBJ2-7 -
CASSLPREASGNTIYF TGTGCCAGCAGTTTACCCCGGGAGGCCTCTGGAAACACCATATATTTT TRBV28 - TRBJ1-3 -
CASEVGGAETQYF TGTGCTAGTGAGGTGGGAGGTGCAGAGACCCAGTACTTC TRBV12-5 - TRBJ2-5 -
CAIQGQTYEQYF TGTGCCATACAGGGGCAAACCTACGAGCAGTACTTC TRBV28 TRBD1 TRBJ2-7 -